The present T cell receptor (beta chain) was sequenced within a study of control samples from healthy donors and cancer patients (dated by TCRdb to 2018 to 2021). The CDR1 and CDR2 encoded by the germline V gene are MGHRA and YSYEKL. The CDR3 measures 18 amino acids from cysteine to phenylalanine. Kept here is only the CDR3 DNA, which spans 54 bases and is read in frame from base 1. V has 2 bases trimmed and J has 3 bases trimmed; junction bases matching no gene number 13. To prepare the library, the immunoSEQ multiplex PCR assay was applied. Held by TCRdb, this immuneACCESS table contains in-frame sequences only and omits some clones. Under half of the omission traces to an unresolved V gene where checked; the cause of the rest is unknown. In this sample the table shows 90,000 to 100,000 clones, approximately 82% of which occur a single time. The ten largest clones take up roughly 2% of the sample.

This clone appeared a single time. The antigen it binds to is not known. The sample holds no much larger clone one base away, and base qualities are not on file. This chain is built from TRBV4-1 and TRBJ2-7; 10 nucleotides in the junction match TRBD1. The TCR comes from a man in his 60s in good health. Sequencing used blood. The nucleotide sequence is TGCGCCAGCAGCCAACTAATCCGGGACAGGGGAGGATTCTACGAGCAGTACTTC. The translation is CASSQLIRDRGGFYEQYF.